This T cell receptor (beta chain) was recovered during a study of T cell repertoires in cytomegalovirus infection. On this clonotype itself: Its antigen is not identified.

There are 11 residues in the CDR3. Germline V gene data show CDR1 as MNHEY and CDR2 as SVGEGT. V lost 5 bases and J lost 10, with 9 bases in between. TCRdb re-analysed the reads in MiXCR, keeping a single row per CDR3 protein. The data hold approximately 390,000 distinct CDR3 sequences, with about 34% observed a single time. Sequenced here: cultured PBMCs, sampled from culture after CMV antigen stimulation. This TCR was sampled from a human donor in good health (CMV status not recorded). Some clones in this sample may be carry-over from other donors' samples. This chain joins TRBV6-2 or TRBV6-3 and TRBJ2-1; no clear D gene. Here the CDR3 reads CASSRAEEQFF. DNA of the CDR3: TGTGCCAGCAGTAGAGCTGAAGAGCAGTTCTTC.